The clone carrying this TCR beta chain occurred a few times. Its target is unknown. In germline, CDR1 is KGHSH, CDR2 LQKENI. The V gene lost 4 bases and the J gene lost 3 bases, with 1 base spanning the gap. This CDR3 is built from 10 residues. This specimen belongs to a study of graft-versus-host responses after intestinal transplantation. Clones were read by immunoSEQ multiplex PCR, and TCRdb kept only the in-frame ones, dropping some. The sample includes 90,000 to 120,000 clones, approximately 90% of them seen just once. Sequencing used unstimulated CD4+ T cells sorted from spleen or lymph node cells, obtained before transplant. The V and J genes are TRBV18 and TRBJ2-7; D ambiguous. The TCR originated in a human donor who was the organ donor for an intestinal transplant. CDR3: CASSLYEQYF. CDR3 nucleotides: TGTGCCAGCTCACTCTACGAGCAGTACTTC.